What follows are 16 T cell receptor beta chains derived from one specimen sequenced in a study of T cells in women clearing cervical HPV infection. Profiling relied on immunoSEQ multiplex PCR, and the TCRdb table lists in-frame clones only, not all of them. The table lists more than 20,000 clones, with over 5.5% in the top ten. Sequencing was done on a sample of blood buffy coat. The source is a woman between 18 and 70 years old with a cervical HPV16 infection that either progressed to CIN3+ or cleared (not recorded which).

CDR3 sequence reads: CAIKPQTSGRSEAEQFF. The covered CDR3 bases are TGTGCCATCAAACCCCAAACTAGCGGGAGGTCCGAGGCTGAG. V is TRBV10-3 and J is TRBJ2-1; 12 bases map to TRBD2. The read comes to an end 3 residues before the CDR3 does, leaving the germline J gene to fill in the end. The CDR3 is made up of 17 amino acids. V was clipped by 7 bases and J by 9 bases; unmatched bases: 16. Germline CDR1 is ENHRY and CDR2 is SYGVKD.

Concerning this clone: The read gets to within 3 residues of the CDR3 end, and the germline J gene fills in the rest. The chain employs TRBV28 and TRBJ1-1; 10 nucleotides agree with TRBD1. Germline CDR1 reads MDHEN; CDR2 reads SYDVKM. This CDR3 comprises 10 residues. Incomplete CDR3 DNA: TGTGCCACACCGGGACAGGGG. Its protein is CATPGQG. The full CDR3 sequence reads CATPGQGAFF.

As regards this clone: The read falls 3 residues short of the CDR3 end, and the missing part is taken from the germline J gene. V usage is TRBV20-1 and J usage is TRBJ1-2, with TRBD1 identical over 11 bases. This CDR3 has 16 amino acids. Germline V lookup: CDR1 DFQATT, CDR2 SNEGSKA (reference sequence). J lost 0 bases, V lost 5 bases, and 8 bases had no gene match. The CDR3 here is CSASGTGGSSNYGYTF. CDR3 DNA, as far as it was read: TGCAGTGCTTCCGGGACAGGGGGGTCCTCTAACTATGGC.

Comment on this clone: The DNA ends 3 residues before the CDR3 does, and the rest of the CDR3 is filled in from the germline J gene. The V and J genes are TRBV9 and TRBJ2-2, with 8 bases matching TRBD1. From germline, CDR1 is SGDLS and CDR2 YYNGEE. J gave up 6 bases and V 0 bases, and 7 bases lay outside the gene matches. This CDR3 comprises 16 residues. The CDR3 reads CASSVAPGGASGELFF. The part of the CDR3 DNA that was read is TGTGCCAGCAGCGTAGCTCCAGGGGGCGCATCCGGGGAG.

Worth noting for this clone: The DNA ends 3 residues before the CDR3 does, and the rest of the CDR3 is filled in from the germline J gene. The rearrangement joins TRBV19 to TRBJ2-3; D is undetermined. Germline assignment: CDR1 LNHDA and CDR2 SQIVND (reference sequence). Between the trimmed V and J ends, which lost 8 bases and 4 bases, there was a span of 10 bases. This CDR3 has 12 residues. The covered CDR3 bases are TGTGCCAGTTCTACGGTGGCAGATACG. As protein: CASSTVADT. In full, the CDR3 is CASSTVADTQYF.

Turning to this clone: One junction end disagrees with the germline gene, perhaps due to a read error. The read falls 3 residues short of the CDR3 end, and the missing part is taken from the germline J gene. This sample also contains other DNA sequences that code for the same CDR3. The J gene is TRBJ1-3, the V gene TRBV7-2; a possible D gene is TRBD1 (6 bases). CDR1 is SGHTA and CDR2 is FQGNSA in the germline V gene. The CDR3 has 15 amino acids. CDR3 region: CASSLWQGSGNTIYF. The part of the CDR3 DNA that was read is TGTGCCAGCAGCTTATGGCAGGGGTCCGGAAACACG. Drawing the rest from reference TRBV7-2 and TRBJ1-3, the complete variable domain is GAGVSQSPSNKVTEKGKDVELRCDPISGHTALYWYRQSLGQGLEFLIYFQGNSAPDKSGLPSDRFSAERTGGSVSTLTIQRTQQEDSAVYLCASSLWQGSGNTIYFGEGSWLTVV.

The CDR3 sequence is CASSPLGYDQPQHF. CDR3 DNA (partial): TGTGCCAGCAGCCCGTTAGGGTACGATCAGCCC. The rearrangement links TRBV7-2 to TRBJ1-5; unclear D gene. The CDR3 extends 3 residues past the end of the read, so its final part is completed from the germline J gene. V was pared by 5 bases and J by 5 bases, with 13 bases between. The CDR3 runs 14 residues. CDR1 SGHTA and CDR2 FQGNSA come from the germline V gene.

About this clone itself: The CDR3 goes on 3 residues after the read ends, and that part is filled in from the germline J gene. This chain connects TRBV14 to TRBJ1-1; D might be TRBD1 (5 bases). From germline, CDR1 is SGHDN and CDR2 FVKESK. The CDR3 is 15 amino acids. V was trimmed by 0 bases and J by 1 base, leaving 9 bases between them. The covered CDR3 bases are TGTGCCAGCAGCCAAGATCAACAGGCGAACACTGAA. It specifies CASSQDQQANTE. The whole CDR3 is CASSQDQQANTEAFF.

The CDR3 reads CASTTGGSYNEQFF. CDR3 bases read: TGTGCCAGCACCACGGGGGGATCCTACAATGAG. This chain links TRBV7-8 with TRBJ2-1, with 7 bases aligning to TRBD2. The CDR3 end is not reached by the read, which stops 3 residues before it; the germline J gene fills it in. V dropped 7 bases and J dropped 1; count of bases not matched to a gene: 4. Germline lookup yields CDR1 SGHVS and CDR2 FQNEAQ. CDR3 length: 14 residues.

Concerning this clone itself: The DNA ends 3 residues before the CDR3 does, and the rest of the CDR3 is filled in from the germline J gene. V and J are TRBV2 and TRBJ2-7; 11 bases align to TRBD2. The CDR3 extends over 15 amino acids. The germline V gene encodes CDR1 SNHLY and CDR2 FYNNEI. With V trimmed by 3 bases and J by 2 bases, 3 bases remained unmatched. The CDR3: CASSDATSGTYEQYF. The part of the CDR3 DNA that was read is TGTGCCAGCAGTGATGCGACTAGCGGGACCTACGAG.

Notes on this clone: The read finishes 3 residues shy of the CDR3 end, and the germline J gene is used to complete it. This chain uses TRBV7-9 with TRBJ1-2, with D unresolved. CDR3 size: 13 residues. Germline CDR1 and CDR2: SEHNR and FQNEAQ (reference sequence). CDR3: CASSLSQYNDYTF. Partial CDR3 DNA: TGTGCCAGCAGCTTATCACAGTACAATGAC.

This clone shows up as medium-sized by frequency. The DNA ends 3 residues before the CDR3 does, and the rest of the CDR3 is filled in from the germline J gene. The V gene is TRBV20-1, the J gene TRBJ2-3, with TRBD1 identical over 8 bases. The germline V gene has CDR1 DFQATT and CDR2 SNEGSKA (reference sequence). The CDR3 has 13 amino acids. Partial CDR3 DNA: TGCAGTGCGTCGGACAGGGTAGATCAGCCG. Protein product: CSASDRVDQP. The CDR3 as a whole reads CSASDRVDQPQYF.

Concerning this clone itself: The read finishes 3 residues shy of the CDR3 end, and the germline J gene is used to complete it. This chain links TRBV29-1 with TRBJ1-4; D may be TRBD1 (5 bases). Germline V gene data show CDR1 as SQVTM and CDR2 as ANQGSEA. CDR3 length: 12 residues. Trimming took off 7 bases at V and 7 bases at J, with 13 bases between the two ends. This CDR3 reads CSGRGGGEKLFF. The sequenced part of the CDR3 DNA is TGCAGCGGGAGGGGAGGCGGTGAAAAA.

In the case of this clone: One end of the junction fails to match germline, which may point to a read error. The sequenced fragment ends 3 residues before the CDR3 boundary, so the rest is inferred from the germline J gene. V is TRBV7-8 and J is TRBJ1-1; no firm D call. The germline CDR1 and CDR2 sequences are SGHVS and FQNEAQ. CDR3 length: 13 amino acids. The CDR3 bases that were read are TGTGCCAGCAGCTTCTCAGGCTACACTGAC. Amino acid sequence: CASSFSGYTD. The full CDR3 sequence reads CASSFSGYTDAFF.

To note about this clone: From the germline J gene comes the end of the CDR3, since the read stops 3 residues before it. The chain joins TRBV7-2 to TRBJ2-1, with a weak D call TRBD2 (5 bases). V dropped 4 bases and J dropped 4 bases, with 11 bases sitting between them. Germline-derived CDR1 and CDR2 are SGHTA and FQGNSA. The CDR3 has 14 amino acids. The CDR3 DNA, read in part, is TGTGCCAGCAGCTCCGGGGTGAGATACAATGAG. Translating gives CASSSGVRYNE. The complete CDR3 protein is CASSSGVRYNEQFF.

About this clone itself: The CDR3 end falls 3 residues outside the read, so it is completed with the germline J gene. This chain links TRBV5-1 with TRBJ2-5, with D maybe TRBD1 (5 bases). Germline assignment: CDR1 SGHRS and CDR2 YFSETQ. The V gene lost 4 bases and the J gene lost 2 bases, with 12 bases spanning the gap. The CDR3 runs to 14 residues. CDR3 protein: CASSMGPSQETQYF. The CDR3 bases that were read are TGCGCCAGCAGCATGGGGCCTTCACAAGAGACC.